The rows below give T cell receptor beta chains drawn from one sample of a study of T-cell reconstitution after alpha-beta-depleted transplantation in children. TCRdb re-called the PCR reads through MiXCR, storing one row per CDR3 protein. The data contain hundreds of thousands of distinct CDR3 sequences, over 10% of them seen just once; the ten biggest clones take up roughly 2.3%. Sample: PBMCs, mostly from graft donor cells, taken 360 days after TCRalphabeta/CD19-depleted stem cell transplant. Receptor source: a male patient under 18 who had a stem cell transplant for acute myeloid leukemia, so the T cells may come from the graft donor. Each CDR3 is given with its conserved first and last residue. The D gene is left open where the match is weak. Not all rows give a size; the values are once, few, many and, for expanded clones, a class.

abundance	v_gene	j_gene	d_gene	CDR3nt	CDR3aa
.	TRBV7-3	TRBJ2-1	TRBD2	TGTGCCAGCAGCCCCCGACTAGCGGGACGATACAATGAGCAGTTCTTC	CASSPRLAGRYNEQFF
few	TRBV10-3	TRBJ2-5	TRBD1	TGTGCCACCCGGGACAGGGGGCCAGAGACCCAGTACTTC	CATRDRGPETQYF
few	TRBV28	TRBJ2-7	.	TGTGCCAGCAGTTTACGGGGTCCTTACTCCTACGAGCAGTACTTC	CASSLRGPYSYEQYF
.	TRBV10-2	TRBJ2-5	TRBD1	TGCGCCAGCAACGGACAGGGAGGAGAGACCCAGTACTTC	CASNGQGGETQYF
few	TRBV18	TRBJ2-3	.	TGTGCCAGCTCACCAACGACTAGTTTCCCCACAGATACGCAGTATTTT	CASSPTTSFPTDTQYF
.	TRBV20-1	TRBJ2-2	TRBD1	TGCAGTGCTGAAAAAGACAGGGGGCAGGGAACCGGGGAGCTGTTTTTT	CSAEKDRGQGTGELFF
.	TRBV28	TRBJ2-7	TRBD1	TGTGCCAGCAGTCGATGGGACAGCTCCTACGAGCAGTACTTC	CASSRWDSSYEQYF
few	TRBV5-1	TRBJ2-7	TRBD2	TGCGCCAGCAGCTTGGAGGCTAGCGGGAGTTACGGGACCTACGAGCAGTACTTC	CASSLEASGSYGTYEQYF
few	TRBV6-1	TRBJ2-2	TRBD1	TGTGCCAGCAGTAGGGGGACAGTGAACACCGGGGAGCTGTTTTTT	CASSRGTVNTGELFF
few	TRBV11-2	TRBJ2-7	.	TGTGCCAGCAGCCCCCGATCCCAGGGGGGCAGGGGGAACTACGAGCAGTACTTC	CASSPRSQGGRGNYEQYF
.	TRBV20-1	TRBJ2-2	.	TGCAGTGCTAGAGATATGAGTGGCACCGGGGAGCTGTTTTTT	CSARDMSGTGELFF
many	TRBV29-1	TRBJ2-5	.	TGCAGCGTTTACACCCAAGAGACCCAGTACTTC	CSVYTQETQYF
.	TRBV29-1	TRBJ2-6	TRBD2	TGCAGCGTTGGGGGGACTAGCGGCTCTGGGGCCAACGTCCTGACTTTC	CSVGGTSGSGANVLTF
.	TRBV4-3	TRBJ1-6	.	TGCGCCAGCAGCCAATTGACTTCTGAGGGGTATTCACCCCTCCACTTT	CASSQLTSEGYSPLHF
many	TRBV12-3/TRBV12-4	TRBJ2-3	TRBD1	TGTGCCAGCAGTTTCAACCCGGGACAGGGTGGAGATACGCAGTATTTT	CASSFNPGQGGDTQYF
.	TRBV2	TRBJ2-3	TRBD2	TGTGCCAGCAGACGACTAGCGGGAGTAAAAGATACGCAGTATTTT	CASRRLAGVKDTQYF
many	TRBV28	TRBJ2-3	.	TGTGCCAGCAGTCCCGACTATCCCCTTAGCACAGATACGCAGTATTTT	CASSPDYPLSTDTQYF
few	TRBV11-2	TRBJ2-7	.	TGTGCCAGCAGCTTATGGGCACAGAGCTCCTACGAGCAGTACTTC	CASSLWAQSSYEQYF
few	TRBV29-1	TRBJ1-2	.	TGCAGCGGTTCACGGCTCTATGGCTACACCTTC	CSGSRLYGYTF
.	TRBV3-1	TRBJ2-2	.	.	CASSPGQPLRAGELFF
many	TRBV4-2	TRBJ2-7	TRBD2	TGTGCCAGCAGCCAAGACCAGCGGGAGGGGACCTACGAGCAGTACTTC	CASSQDQREGTYEQYF
.	TRBV5-1	TRBJ2-6	.	TGCGCCAGCAGCTTGGGAGGTTCTCCCCTCTCTGGGGCCAACGTCCTGACTTTC	CASSLGGSPLSGANVLTF
few	TRBV7-2	TRBJ2-1	.	TGTGCCAGCAGCCCGTCTCTATGGGGGGATTCGGGCAATGAGCAGTTCTTC	CASSPSLWGDSGNEQFF
many	TRBV25-1	TRBJ2-4	TRBD1	TGTGCCAGCAGTGCCCGGGACAGGAGCATTCAGTACTTC	CASSARDRSIQYF
few	TRBV24-1	TRBJ1-1	.	TGTGCCACCAGTGATTCGGGGATGGTGAACACTGAAGCTTTCTTT	CATSDSGMVNTEAFF
.	TRBV11-1	TRBJ2-1	TRBD2	TGTGCCAGCAGCTTAGCTTGGCAGGGAGGGAATGAGCAGTTCTTC	CASSLAWQGGNEQFF
few	TRBV28	TRBJ2-4	.	TGTGCCAGCAGTCCGTTTCGGGTGGGCAAAAACATTCAGTACTTC	CASSPFRVGKNIQYF
.	TRBV20-1	TRBJ1-2	.	TGCACCCAGGCTCCTGGCTACACCTTC	CTQAPGYTF
.	TRBV29-1	TRBJ2-7	TRBD1	TGCAGCGTTGATCCGACAGGGACACACGAGCAGTACTTC	CSVDPTGTHEQYF
.	TRBV10-3	TRBJ2-3	TRBD1	TGTGCCATCAGGCCGGGACAGTGGGCAGATACGCAGTATTTT	CAIRPGQWADTQYF
.	TRBV5-6	TRBJ2-7	.	TGTGCCAGCAGATTGGGTGTGTCCTACGAGCAGTACTTC	CASRLGVSYEQYF
.	TRBV7-2	TRBJ2-7	TRBD2	TGTGCCAGCAGCCAGCTTATGGGGACTATCTTCTACGAGCAGTACTTC	CASSQLMGTIFYEQYF
.	TRBV21-1	TRBJ2-1	.	TGTGCCAGCAACAAAGAGGCCGGGACAGATGGGACTAGCGGGAGGGCCGCGTCCTACAATGAGCAGTTCTTC	CASNKEAGTDGTSGRAASYNEQFF
many	TRBV7-2	TRBJ2-1	.	TGTGCCAGCAGCTCCTATGTGACCAGCGCCAGCTACAATGAGCAGTTCTTC	CASSSYVTSASYNEQFF
few	TRBV3-1	TRBJ2-7	.	TGTGCCAGCAGCCAAGGGGGGGGCAGCCCGTACGAGCAGTACTTC	CASSQGGGSPYEQYF
.	TRBV12-3/TRBV12-4	TRBJ1-3	TRBD1	TGTGCCAGCAACCCACAGGGGCCTGGAAACACCATATATTTT	CASNPQGPGNTIYF
.	TRBV3-1	TRBJ1-3	.	TGTGCCAGCAGCCGAGACACTTACTCTGGAAACACCATATATTTT	CASSRDTYSGNTIYF
few	TRBV6-5	TRBJ1-2	.	TGTGCCAGCAGTTACTCCAGGGGTGCCTATGGCTACACCTTC	CASSYSRGAYGYTF
few	TRBV20-1	TRBJ2-3	.	TGCAGTGCTAGAGGTCAGGGCAGCGGGCGAGATACGCAGTATTTT	CSARGQGSGRDTQYF
few	TRBV28	TRBJ2-7	TRBD1	TGTGCCAGCAGTTTAATTGTGTGGACAGGGTCCGGCTACGAGCAGTACTTC	CASSLIVWTGSGYEQYF
once	TRBV20-1	TRBJ1-4	.	TGCTGTGCTAGAGATCCGGCGGGAACTAATGAAAAACTGTTTTTT	CCARDPAGTNEKLFF
few	TRBV7-8	TRBJ2-1	TRBD1	TGTGCCAGCAGCTCGGACAGGGGCTGGGGAGATGAGCAGTTCTTC	CASSSDRGWGDEQFF
.	TRBV18	TRBJ2-3	.	TGTGCCAGCTCACCGGGTCTAGCGATGCAGGGAGATACGCAGTATTTT	CASSPGLAMQGDTQYF
few	TRBV2	TRBJ2-7	.	TGTGCCAGCAGTGTTCGGGAGCAGTACTTC	CASSVREQYF
few	TRBV20-1	TRBJ2-5	.	TGCAGTGCTAGAGGCCCATGGAGAGAGACCCAGTACTTC	CSARGPWRETQYF
few	TRBV12-3/TRBV12-4	TRBJ2-7	TRBD2	TGTGCCAGCAGTAAGGGACTAGCGGGCTACGAGCAGTACTTC	CASSKGLAGYEQYF
many	TRBV18	TRBJ2-3	.	TGTGCCAGCTCACCGAATCCCCAGCGCACAGATACGCAGTATTTT	CASSPNPQRTDTQYF
.	TRBV18	TRBJ1-1	TRBD1	TGTGCCAGCTCACCACCGACAGGGGAAGCTTTCTTT	CASSPPTGEAFF
once	TRBV6-2/TRBV6-3	TRBJ2-1	TRBD2	TGTGCCAGCAGTTACTACACCGGGACTAGCGGGAGCGCCTCCTACAATGAGCAGTTCTTC	CASSYYTGTSGSASYNEQFF
few	TRBV4-2	TRBJ2-1	.	TGTGCCAGCAGCCAAGAGAGGGCCAATGAGCAGTTCTTC	CASSQERANEQFF
few	TRBV29-1	TRBJ2-2	TRBD1	TGCAGCGTGACAGGGGGAGGCACCGGGGAGCTGTTTTTT	CSVTGGGTGELFF
.	TRBV30	TRBJ1-5	.	TGTGCCTGGAGTAGGGGGAGGCAGGTCGGTAGCAATCAGCCCCAGCATTTT	CAWSRGRQVGSNQPQHF
.	TRBV28	TRBJ2-1	.	TGTGCCAGCAGTGCAATCGTAGCGCCCCTCTACAATGAGCAGTTCTTC	CASSAIVAPLYNEQFF